This is a list of T cell receptor beta chains from one sample in a study of cytomegalovirus exposure and HLA in healthy donors. The data were produced by immunoSEQ multiplex PCR, yet TCRdb's version contains in-frame clones alone and is incomplete. The sample carries 90,000 to 130,000 clones, around 80% recorded once. The material sequenced was PBMCs. The receptors derive from a man in his thirties or forties in good health and CMV-seropositive. CDR3s include the opening cysteine and the closing phenylalanine or tryptophan. The order of the fields is V gene, D gene, J gene, CDR3 protein. A D gene is named only where the DNA matches it firmly.

>TRBV10-3|-|TRBJ1-6
CATTDSSYNSPLHF
>TRBV19|-|TRBJ2-2
CASSISQFYTGELFF
>TRBV27|TRBD1|TRBJ2-1
CASRSGTGGNEQFF
>TRBV7-2|-|TRBJ2-5
CASSLAPRGETQYF
>TRBV5-4|-|TRBJ1-1
CASRKDSGGAFF
>TRBV5-1|TRBD2|TRBJ2-5
CASSLAGSGGQETQYF
>TRBV19|-|TRBJ1-1
CASSIRAEAFF
>TRBV19|-|TRBJ1-5
CASSIIYRAVTQHF
>TRBV19|TRBD1|TRBJ2-1
CASIYSGGSYNEQFF
>TRBV5-8|-|TRBJ1-5
CASSLDGYSNQPQHF
>TRBV27|-|TRBJ2-1
CASSLSEFAGQFF
>TRBV2|-|TRBJ2-2
CASVRYSNTGELFF
>TRBV5-6|TRBD1|TRBJ1-2
CASSLVDRVSGYTF
>TRBV9|TRBD1|TRBJ1-5
CASSPPPDRWPQHF
>TRBV6-1|TRBD2|TRBJ2-7
CASSVAGGSHEQYF
>TRBV30|-|TRBJ2-7
CAWAKGMGSYEQYF
>TRBV2|TRBD2|TRBJ2-1
CASSGGGAGNEQFF
>TRBV7-2|TRBD2|TRBJ2-5
CASSRSGVETQYF
>TRBV18|TRBD1|TRBJ1-5
CASSPGQGNNQPQHF
>TRBV11-3|-|-
CASSSLQRAWETQYF
>TRBV11-3|TRBD1|TRBJ2-7
CASSLGYLGQGENEQYF
>TRBV6-1|TRBD1|TRBJ1-3
CASSDTAGTGGNTIYF
>TRBV30|TRBD2|TRBJ2-3
CAWSASSGIPSTDTQYF
>TRBV11-3|TRBD1|TRBJ1-3
CASSPGQGALGNTIYF